The 3 T cell receptor beta chains below all came from one sample that was sequenced in a study of T cell responses to AZD1222 COVID-19 vaccine. Assay used: immunoSEQ multiplex PCR; TCRdb lists only in-frame clones, some missing. Of fewer than 130,000 clones in the sample, about 85% were seen once. The source material was peripheral blood, sampled 28 days after the second AZD1222 dose. These receptors were obtained from an adult who received the AZD1222 COVID-19 vaccine.

The chain uses TRBV5-5 and TRBJ2-3, with TRBD2 matching over 7 bases. V lost 4 bases and J lost 4; bases outside the gene matches: 15. CDR3 length: 17 amino acids. Germline CDR1 and CDR2: SGHKS and YYEKEE (reference sequence). DNA for the CDR3: TGTGCCAGCAGCGGCCGGAGTAGCGGGCGGGACCCAGATACGCAGTATTTT. It codes for CASSGRSSGRDPDTQYF.

This chain uses TRBV27 with TRBJ2-1, with D perhaps matching TRBD2 (6 bases). The length of the CDR3 is 14 residues. Deletions cut 4 bases from V and 9 bases from J, with 16 bases between. In germline, CDR1 is MNHEY, CDR2 SMNVEV (reference sequence). CDR3 coding DNA: TGTGCCAGCAGTTCCTACCACGGACTACCTGAGCAGTTCTTC. It codes for CASSSYHGLPEQFF.

The chain employs TRBV9 and TRBJ2-3; D may be TRBD1 (6 bases). The CDR3 covers 16 residues. CDR1 and CDR2 from the germline V gene are SGDLS and YYNGEE. With 4 bases removed from V and 4 bases from J, the gap between germline ends came to 19 bases. CDR3 DNA: TGTGCCAGCAGCCAGGGGAGTCAAGAGGTTGCAGATACGCAGTATTTT. It is translated as CASSQGSQEVADTQYF.